One and the same sample provided the 25 T cell receptor beta chains below, sequenced in a study of blood T cell repertoires in COVID-19. The method was immunoSEQ multiplex PCR; TCRdb's version includes in-frame clones alone and lacks a portion of them. The sample lists roughly 57,000 clones; approximately 92% were seen once. The sample consisted of peripheral blood. The receptors were sampled from a man at least 80 years old with acute or convalescent COVID-19.

The chain combines TRBV2 with TRBJ2-5, with 9 bases identical to TRBD1. Germline CDR1 and CDR2: SNHLY and FYNNEI. V dropped 2 bases and J dropped 6; count of bases not matched to a gene: 7. The CDR3 contains 15 residues. The CDR3 sequence: CASSEWGTGLKTQYF. The CDR3 nucleotides are TGTGCCAGCAGTGAATGGGGGACAGGGTTGAAGACCCAGTACTTC.

Only one count was recorded for this clone. The V call is TRBV7-3, the J call TRBJ2-3; 9 bases match TRBD2. This CDR3 contains 19 residues. Trimming removed 5 bases from V and 10 bases from J; junction bases left unmatched: 25. Germline-derived CDR1 and CDR2 are SGHTA and FQGTGA. CDR3 in DNA: TGTGCCAGCAGCCCCCAACCTGGCGGGGGGGGCCGAAATATACGTTCGCAGTATTTT. It encodes CASSPQPGGGGRNIRSQYF.

The V call is TRBV7-6, the J call TRBJ1-1; 10 positions match TRBD1. Germline CDR1 SGHVS, CDR2 FNYEAQ. The CDR3 totals 17 residues. Germline trimming cut 5 bases from V and 4 bases from J; bases unmatched to any gene: 13. The CDR3 sequence is CASSLDRGLVSSTEAFF. CDR3 DNA: TGTGCCAGCAGCCTAGACAGGGGGCTGGTTTCGAGCACTGAAGCTTTCTTT.

The chain is built from TRBV11-2 and TRBJ2-5; no reliable D call. The CDR3 contains 12 residues. V lost 6 bases, J lost 5 bases, and 10 bases lay in between. Germline CDR1 is SGHAT and CDR2 is FQNNGV. In DNA form, the CDR3 reads TGTGCCAGCAGTCAAATTAGTGAGACCCAGTACTTC. This encodes CASSQISETQYF.

This chain links TRBV9 with TRBJ1-2; a weak D match, TRBD1 (5 bases). CDR1 and CDR2 from the germline V gene are SGDLS and YYNGEE. The CDR3 is 14 residues long. Deletions cut 3 bases from V and 4 bases from J, with 13 bases between. The CDR3 sequence is CASSANAGSYGYTF. DNA for the CDR3: TGTGCCAGCAGCGCTAACGCAGGGTCCTATGGCTACACCTTC.

The DNA for the CDR3 is TGTGCCAGCAGCCTACGTTCGAGGACAGATACGCAGTATTTT. It specifies CASSLRSRTDTQYF. V gene TRBV13 combines with J gene TRBJ2-3; the D is unclear. The CDR3 runs to 14 residues. V was cut by 5 bases and J by 3 bases, with 12 bases left in between. CDR1 is PRHDT and CDR2 is FYEKMQ in the germline V gene (reference sequence).

The chain joins TRBV11-2 to TRBJ2-7, with D maybe TRBD1 (5 bases). The CDR3 length is 15 residues. The V end lost 0 bases, the J end lost 6 bases, and 15 bases lay between the germline ends. CDR1 and CDR2 (germline): SGHAT, FQNNGV. The DNA for the CDR3 is TGTGCCAGCAGCTTAGAGTCGGCAGGGCCAGCCGAGCAGTACTTC. It encodes CASSLESAGPAEQYF.

V usage is TRBV10-3 and J usage is TRBJ2-5, with D possibly matching TRBD2 (6 bases). CDR3 size: 15 residues. Trimming took 4 bases from V and 5 from J, leaving 17 bases between them. The germline V gene has CDR1 ENHRY and CDR2 SYGVKD. In DNA, the CDR3 is TGTGCCATCAGTGGAATTAGCGGACCTACCGAGACCCAGTACTTC. It yields the protein CAISGISGPTETQYF.

In nucleotides, the CDR3 is TGTGCCAGCAGCTTAGCGGTCGGGACAGAATACAATGAGCAGTTCTTC. Protein: CASSLAVGTEYNEQFF. The rearrangement links TRBV7-2 to TRBJ2-1; 7 nucleotides match TRBD1. Germline V gives CDR1 SGHTA, CDR2 FQGNSA. V gave up 0 bases and J gave up 4 bases; unmatched junction bases: 6. The CDR3 is 16 residues long.

V usage is TRBV3-1 (or the pseudogene TRBV3-2) and J usage is TRBJ2-3; 10 bases are shared with TRBD1. Germline V gene sequence: CDR1 LGHDT, CDR2 YNNKEL (reference sequence). V was clipped by 4 bases and J by 1 base; unmatched bases: 2. The CDR3 is made up of 15 amino acids. CDR3 DNA: TGTGCCAGCAGCCGACAGGGGGCGGGCACAGATACGCAGTATTTT. This encodes CASSRQGAGTDTQYF.

The V call is TRBV19, the J call TRBJ2-1; 11 bases line up with TRBD2. CDR1 and CDR2 (germline): LNHDA, SQIVND (reference sequence). CDR3 length: 16 residues. Unmatched junction bases numbered 5, after V lost 4 bases and J lost 3 bases. The CDR3 reads CASSTLAGGNYNEQFF. In nucleotides, the CDR3 is TGTGCCAGTAGTACCCTAGCGGGGGGCAACTACAATGAGCAGTTCTTC.

The rearrangement joins TRBV27 to TRBJ1-1, with TRBD1 as a possible D gene (5 bases). The V end was cut by 8 bases, the J end by 1 base, with 14 bases between. The CDR3 has 14 amino acids. CDR1 is MNHEY, CDR2 SMNVEV, per germline (reference sequence). Here the CDR3 reads CASRLWGENTEAFF. CDR3 bases: TGTGCCAGCCGCTTATGGGGGGAGAACACTGAAGCTTTCTTT.

The chain is built from TRBV5-6 and TRBJ2-3; the match to TRBD1 covers 9 bases. Germline CDR1 reads SGHDT; CDR2 reads YYEEEE. CDR3 size: 15 residues. Trimming removed 5 bases from V and 1 base from J; junction bases left unmatched: 5. CDR3: CASSLTGGGTDTQYF. The CDR3, as DNA: TGTGCCAGCAGTCTTACAGGGGGCGGCACAGATACGCAGTATTTT. The variable domain in full, completed from reference TRBV5-6 and TRBJ2-3, reads DAGVTQSPTHLIKTRGQQVTLRCSPKSGHDTVSWYQQALGQGPQFIFQYYEEEERQRGNFPDRFSGHQFPNYSSELNVNALLLGDSALYLCASSLTGGGTDTQYFGPGTRLTVL.

The rearrangement links TRBV6-5 to TRBJ2-7; TRBD1 agrees at 7 bases. CDR1 MNHEY and CDR2 SVGAGI come from the germline V gene. V dropped 6 bases and J dropped 7; count of bases not matched to a gene: 9. The length of the CDR3 is 13 residues. This CDR3 is CASSGRTGDEQYF. The CDR3 coding sequence is TGTGCCAGCAGCGGCCGGACAGGAGATGAGCAGTACTTC.

The chain combines TRBV5-4 with TRBJ1-1; no definite D call. The CDR3 extends over 15 amino acids. Germline assignment: CDR1 SGHNT and CDR2 YYREEE (reference sequence). V was shortened by 4 bases and J by 0 bases, with 13 bases between the two germline ends. Written as DNA, the CDR3 is TGTGCCAGCAGCCCCGTGGAACAGTTGAACACTGAAGCTTTCTTT. Translated, it gives CASSPVEQLNTEAFF.

This clone was recorded once. V usage is TRBV19 and J usage is TRBJ1-2; 9 positions agree with TRBD1. The length of the CDR3 is 13 residues. V shed 5 bases and J 8 bases; nucleotides not matched to a gene: 6. CDR1 LNHDA and CDR2 SQIVND come from the germline V gene (reference sequence). CDR3 nucleotides: TGTGCCAGTAGTCTCACAGGGGGCCAAGGCTACACCTTC. It is translated as CASSLTGGQGYTF.

The V gene is TRBV30, the J gene TRBJ2-5; tentative D call: TRBD2 (6 bases). The CDR3 consists of 12 residues. V was trimmed by 0 bases and J by 7 bases, leaving 9 bases between them. Germline CDR1 is GTSNPN and CDR2 is SVGIG (reference sequence). The CDR3 loop is CAWSVVGGTQYF. CDR3 DNA: TGTGCCTGGAGTGTCGTCGGGGGGACCCAGTACTTC.

The chain employs TRBV12-3 or TRBV12-4 and TRBJ2-2; D remains unclear. V lost 6 bases and J lost 7, with 6 bases in between. This CDR3 is built from 11 residues. The CDR3 bases are TGTGCCAGCAGCCCTTTCGGGGAGCTGTTTTTT. Protein product: CASSPFGELFF.

The V and J genes are TRBV4-1 and TRBJ1-6; 7 bases line up with TRBD1. Per germline, CDR1 MGHRA and CDR2 YSYEKL. The CDR3 is made up of 15 amino acids. Germline trimming cut 1 base from V and 9 bases from J; bases unmatched to any gene: 6. The CDR3 nucleotides read TGCGCCAGCAGCCAAGCGACAGGGACCGGTTCACCCCTCCACTTT. Translated, it gives CASSQATGTGSPLHF.

The CDR3 nucleotides are TGTGCCAGCAGTCAGACACCCGGCTCACCCCTCCACTTT. This sequence encodes CASSQTPGSPLHF. The rearrangement links TRBV27 to TRBJ1-6; D call uncertain. V shed 5 bases and J shed 10 bases, with 12 bases lying between them. The CDR3 totals 13 residues. The germline V gene has CDR1 MNHEY and CDR2 SMNVEV (reference sequence).

The chain has TRBV7-6 and TRBJ2-2, with TRBD2 identical over 10 bases. The J segment lost 4 bases and the V segment lost 1 base, leaving 12 bases of the junction unmatched. CDR1 is SGHVS, CDR2 FNYEAQ, per germline. The CDR3 totals 19 residues. CDR3: CASSLVTSGGATRTGELFF. The CDR3 DNA follows: TGTGCCAGCAGCTTAGTGACAAGCGGGGGGGCCACGCGCACCGGGGAGCTGTTTTTT.

The chain is built from TRBV6-5 and TRBJ1-2; D uncertain. This CDR3 is built from 15 residues. Germline CDR1 reads MNHEY; CDR2 reads SVGAGI. With 2 bases removed from V and 0 bases from J, the gap between germline ends came to 10 bases. The CDR3 DNA is TGTGCCAGCAGTTACCGGGATGGATCTAACTATGGCTACACCTTC. It codes for CASSYRDGSNYGYTF.

The chain is built from TRBV5-1 and TRBJ2-3; no clear D gene. Trimming left V 4 bases short and J 1 base short, with 7 bases between. The CDR3 length is 13 residues. CDR1 is SGHRS, CDR2 YFSETQ, per germline. CDR3 nucleotide sequence: TGCGCCAGCAGCATAGCCGGCACAGATACGCAGTATTTT. This sequence encodes CASSIAGTDTQYF. Complete variable domain (other parts from reference TRBV5-1 and TRBJ2-3): KAGVTQTPRYLIKTRGQQVTLSCSPISGHRSVSWYQQTPGQGLQFLFEYFSETQRNKGNFPGRFSGRQFSNSRSEMNVSTLELGDSALYLCASSIAGTDTQYFGPGTRLTVL.

J is TRBJ2-2 and V is TRBV29-1, with TRBD2 identical over 8 bases. Germline trimming cut 3 bases from V and 0 bases from J; bases unmatched to any gene: 9. This CDR3 contains 17 residues. Germline CDR1 reads SQVTM; CDR2 reads ANQGSEA. CDR3 residues: CSVDSSGDYANTGELFF. Here the CDR3 DNA reads TGCAGCGTTGACAGTAGCGGGGACTACGCGAACACCGGGGAGCTGTTTTTT.

This clone was seen a single time. This chain uses TRBV5-1 with TRBJ1-2; maybe TRBD1 (5 bases). Between the trimmed V and J ends, which lost 0 bases and 6 bases, there was a span of 9 bases. CDR1 and CDR2 (germline): SGHRS, YFSETQ. This CDR3 spans 13 amino acids. The CDR3 DNA reads as TGCGCCAGCAGCTTGGGGCAGGGAAATGGCTACACCTTC. This gives the protein CASSLGQGNGYTF.